The text below deals with one TCR beta chain. The length of the CDR3 is 15 residues. CDR1 is SNHLY and CDR2 is FYNNEI in the germline V gene. V lost 6 bases and J lost 7, with 16 bases in between. This entry belongs to a study of T cell changes during pregnancy in multiple sclerosis. Profiled with immunoSEQ multiplex PCR; TCRdb holds only in-frame clones, not every one. The table shows 42,000 or so clones, with approximately 94% occurring only once. The sequence derives from a female donor with multiple sclerosis, enrolled in a pregnancy study. This sequence joins TRBV2 and TRBJ1-6; a possible D gene is TRBD1 (6 bases). The source material was CD4+ T cells from peripheral blood mononuclear cells, sampled after pregnancy. The CDR3 coding sequence is TGTGCCAGCAGGGGAAGACAGGAAGCGAATTCACCCCTCCACTTT. The encoded protein is CASRGRQEANSPLHF.